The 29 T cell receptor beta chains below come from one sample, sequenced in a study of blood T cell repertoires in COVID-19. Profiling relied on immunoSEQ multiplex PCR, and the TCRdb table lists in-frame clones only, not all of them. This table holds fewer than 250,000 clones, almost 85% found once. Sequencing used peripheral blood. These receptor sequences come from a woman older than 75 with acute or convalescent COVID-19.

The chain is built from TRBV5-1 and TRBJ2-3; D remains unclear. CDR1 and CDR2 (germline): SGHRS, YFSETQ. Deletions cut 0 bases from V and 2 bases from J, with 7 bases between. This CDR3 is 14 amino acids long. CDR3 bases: TGCGCCAGCAGCTTGGTACAGTCCACAGATACGCAGTATTTT. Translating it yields CASSLVQSTDTQYF.

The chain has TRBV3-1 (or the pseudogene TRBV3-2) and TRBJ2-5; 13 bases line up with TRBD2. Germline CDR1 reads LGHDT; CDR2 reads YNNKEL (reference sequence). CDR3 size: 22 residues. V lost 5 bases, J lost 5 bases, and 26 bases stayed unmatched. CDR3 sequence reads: CASSASTGRGTTSGGPRETQYF. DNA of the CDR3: TGTGCCAGCAGCGCCTCAACAGGGCGAGGAACGACTAGCGGGGGGCCTAGGGAGACCCAGTACTTC.

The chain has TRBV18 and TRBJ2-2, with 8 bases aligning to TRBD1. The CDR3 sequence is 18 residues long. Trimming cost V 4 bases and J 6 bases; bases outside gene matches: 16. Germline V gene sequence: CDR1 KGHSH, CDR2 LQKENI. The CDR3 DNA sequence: TGTGCCAGCTCACGTCGGGACAGGCCCGAATCATGGCCCGGGGAGCTGTTTTTT. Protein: CASSRRDRPESWPGELFF.

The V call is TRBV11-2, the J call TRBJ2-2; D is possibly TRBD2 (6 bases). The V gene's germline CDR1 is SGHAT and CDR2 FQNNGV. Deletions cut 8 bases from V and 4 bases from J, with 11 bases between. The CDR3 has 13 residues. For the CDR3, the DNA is TGTGCCAGCGTACTAGCTCCCACCGGGGAGCTGTTTTTT. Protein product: CASVLAPTGELFF.

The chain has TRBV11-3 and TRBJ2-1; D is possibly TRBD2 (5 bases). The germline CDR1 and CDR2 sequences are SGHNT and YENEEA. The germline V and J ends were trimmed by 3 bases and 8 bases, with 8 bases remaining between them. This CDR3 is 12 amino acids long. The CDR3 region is CASSFRGDEQFF. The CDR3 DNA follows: TGTGCCAGCAGCTTTCGGGGAGATGAGCAGTTCTTC.

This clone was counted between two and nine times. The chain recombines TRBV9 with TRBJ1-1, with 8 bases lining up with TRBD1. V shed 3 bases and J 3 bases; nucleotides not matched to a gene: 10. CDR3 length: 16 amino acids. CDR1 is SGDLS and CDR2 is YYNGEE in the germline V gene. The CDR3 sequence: CASSAQAGQEDTEAFF. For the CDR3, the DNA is TGTGCCAGCAGCGCCCAAGCGGGACAGGAGGACACTGAAGCTTTCTTT.

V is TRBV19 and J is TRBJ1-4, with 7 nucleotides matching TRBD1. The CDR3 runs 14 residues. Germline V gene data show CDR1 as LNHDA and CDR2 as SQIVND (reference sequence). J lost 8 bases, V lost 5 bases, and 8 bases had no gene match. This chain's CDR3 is CASSLRGDGEKLFF. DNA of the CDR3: TGTGCCAGTAGTCTCAGGGGGGATGGCGAAAAACTGTTTTTT.

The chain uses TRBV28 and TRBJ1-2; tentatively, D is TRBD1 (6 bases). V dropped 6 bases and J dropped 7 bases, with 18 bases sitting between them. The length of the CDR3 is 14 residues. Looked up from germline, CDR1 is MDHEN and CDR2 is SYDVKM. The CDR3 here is CASRTLQGTRGYTF. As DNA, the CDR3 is TGTGCCAGCAGAACCCTACAGGGAACCCGTGGCTACACCTTC.

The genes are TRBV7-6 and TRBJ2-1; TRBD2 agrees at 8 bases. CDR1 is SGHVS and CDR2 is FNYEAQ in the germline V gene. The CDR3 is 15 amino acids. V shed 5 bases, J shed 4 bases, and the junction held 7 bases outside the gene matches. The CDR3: CASSPSGLTYNEQFF. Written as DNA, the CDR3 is TGTGCCAGCAGCCCTAGCGGGCTAACATACAATGAGCAGTTCTTC.

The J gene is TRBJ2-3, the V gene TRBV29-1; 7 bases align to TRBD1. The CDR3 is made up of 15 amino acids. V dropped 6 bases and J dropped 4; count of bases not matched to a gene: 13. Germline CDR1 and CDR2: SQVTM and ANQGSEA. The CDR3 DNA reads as TGCAGCGTCGTGGTGGCAGGGGGTTTACCAGATACGCAGTATTTT. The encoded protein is CSVVVAGGLPDTQYF.

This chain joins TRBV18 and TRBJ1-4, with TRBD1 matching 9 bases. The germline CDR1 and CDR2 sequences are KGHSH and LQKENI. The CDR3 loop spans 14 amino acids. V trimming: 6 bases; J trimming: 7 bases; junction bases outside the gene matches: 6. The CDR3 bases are TGTGCCAGCTCTCAACAGGGGGCCGGTGAAAAACTGTTTTTT. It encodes CASSQQGAGEKLFF.

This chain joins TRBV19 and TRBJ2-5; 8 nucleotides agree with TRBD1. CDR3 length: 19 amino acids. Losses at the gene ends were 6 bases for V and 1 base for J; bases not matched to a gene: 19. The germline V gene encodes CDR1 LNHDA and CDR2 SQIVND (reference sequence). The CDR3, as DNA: TGTGCCAGTAGCCGGATCCCAGGGGGCGTTGCCCCTCCCCAAGAGACCCAGTACTTC. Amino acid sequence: CASSRIPGGVAPPQETQYF.

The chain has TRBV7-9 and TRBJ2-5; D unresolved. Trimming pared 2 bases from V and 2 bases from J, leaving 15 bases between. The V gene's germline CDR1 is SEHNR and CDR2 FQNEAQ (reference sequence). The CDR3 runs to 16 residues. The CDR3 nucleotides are TGTGCCAGCAGCTTATCCTCCGCGGCGCAACAAGAGACCCAGTACTTC. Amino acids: CASSLSSAAQQETQYF. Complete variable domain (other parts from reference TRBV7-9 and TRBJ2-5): DTGVSQNPRHKITKRGQNVTFRCDPISEHNRLYWYRQTLGQGPEFLTYFQNEAQLEKSRLLSDRFSAERPKGSFSTLEIQRTEQGDSAMYLCASSLSSAAQQETQYFGPGTRLLVL.

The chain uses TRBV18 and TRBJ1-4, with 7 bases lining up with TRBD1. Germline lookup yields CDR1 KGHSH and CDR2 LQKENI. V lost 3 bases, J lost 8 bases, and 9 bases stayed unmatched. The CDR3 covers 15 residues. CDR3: CASSPSEGAREKLFF. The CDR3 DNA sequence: TGTGCCAGCTCACCCTCCGAGGGGGCGAGAGAAAAACTGTTTTTT.

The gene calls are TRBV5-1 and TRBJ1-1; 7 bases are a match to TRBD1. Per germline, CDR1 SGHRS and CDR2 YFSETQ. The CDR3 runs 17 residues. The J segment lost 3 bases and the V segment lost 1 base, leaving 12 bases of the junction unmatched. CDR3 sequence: CASSLHPEGAGYTEAFF. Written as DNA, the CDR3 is TGCGCCAGCAGCTTGCACCCTGAGGGGGCGGGGTACACTGAAGCTTTCTTT. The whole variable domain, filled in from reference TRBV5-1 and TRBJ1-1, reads KAGVTQTPRYLIKTRGQQVTLSCSPISGHRSVSWYQQTPGQGLQFLFEYFSETQRNKGNFPGRFSGRQFSNSRSEMNVSTLELGDSALYLCASSLHPEGAGYTEAFFGQGTRLTVV.

The DNA for the CDR3 is TGTGCCAGCAGCCAAGCTACTGAAGCTTTCTTT. Its translation is CASSQATEAFF. The chain carries TRBV3-1 (or the pseudogene TRBV3-2) and TRBJ1-1; no reliable D call. CDR1 and CDR2 (germline): LGHDT, YNNKEL (reference sequence). The V end lost 1 base, the J end lost 5 bases, and 2 bases lay between the germline ends. CDR3 size: 11 residues.

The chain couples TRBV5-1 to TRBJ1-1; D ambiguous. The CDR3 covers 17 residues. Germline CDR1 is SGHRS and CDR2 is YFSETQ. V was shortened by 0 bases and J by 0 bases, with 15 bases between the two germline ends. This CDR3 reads CASSLGHGDFMNTEAFF. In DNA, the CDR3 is TGCGCCAGCAGCTTGGGGCATGGTGACTTCATGAACACTGAAGCTTTCTTT. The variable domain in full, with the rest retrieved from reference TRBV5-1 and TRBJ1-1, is KAGVTQTPRYLIKTRGQQVTLSCSPISGHRSVSWYQQTPGQGLQFLFEYFSETQRNKGNFPGRFSGRQFSNSRSEMNVSTLELGDSALYLCASSLGHGDFMNTEAFFGQGTRLTVV.

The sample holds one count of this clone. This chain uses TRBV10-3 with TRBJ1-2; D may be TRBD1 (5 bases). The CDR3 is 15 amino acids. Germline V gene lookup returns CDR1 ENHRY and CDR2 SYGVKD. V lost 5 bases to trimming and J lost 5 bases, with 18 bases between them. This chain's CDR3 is CAISPGRQGAYGYTF. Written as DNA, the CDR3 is TGTGCCATCAGTCCCGGGCGGCAGGGTGCGTATGGCTACACCTTC.

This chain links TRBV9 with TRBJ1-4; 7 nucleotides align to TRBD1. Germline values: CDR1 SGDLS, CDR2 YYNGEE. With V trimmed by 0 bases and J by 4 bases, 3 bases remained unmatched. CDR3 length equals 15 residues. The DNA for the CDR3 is TGTGCCAGCAGCGTAGAAGGGACAGTTAATGAAAAACTGTTTTTT. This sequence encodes CASSVEGTVNEKLFF.

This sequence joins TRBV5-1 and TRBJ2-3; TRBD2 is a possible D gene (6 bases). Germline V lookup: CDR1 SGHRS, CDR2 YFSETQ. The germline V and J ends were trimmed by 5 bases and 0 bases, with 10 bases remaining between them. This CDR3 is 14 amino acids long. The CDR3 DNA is TGCGCCAGCAGTCCCCTAGCGAGCACAGATACGCAGTATTTT. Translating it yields CASSPLASTDTQYF.

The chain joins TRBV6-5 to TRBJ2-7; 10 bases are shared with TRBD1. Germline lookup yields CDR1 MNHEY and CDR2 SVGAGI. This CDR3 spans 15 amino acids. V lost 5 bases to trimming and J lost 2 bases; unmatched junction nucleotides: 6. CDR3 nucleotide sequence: TGTGCCAGCAGTACCGGACAGGGGGTCACCTACGAGCAGTACTTC. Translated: CASSTGQGVTYEQYF.

As DNA, the CDR3 is TGTGCCAGCAGTTTGGGGGGGGCTGGGGCCAACGTCCTGACTTTC. This encodes CASSLGGAGANVLTF. This chain uses TRBV6-2 or TRBV6-3 with TRBJ2-6; 7 bases are shared with TRBD2. The CDR3 totals 15 residues. Germline CDR1 MNHEY, CDR2 SVGEGT. V gave up 4 bases and J gave up 2 bases; unmatched junction bases: 2.

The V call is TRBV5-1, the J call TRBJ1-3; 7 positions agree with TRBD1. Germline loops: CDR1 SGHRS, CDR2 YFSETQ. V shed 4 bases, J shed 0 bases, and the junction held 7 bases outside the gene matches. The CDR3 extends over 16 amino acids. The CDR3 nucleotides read TGCGCCAGCAGCGTTATACCAGGGGGCTCTGGAAACACCATATATTTT. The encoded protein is CASSVIPGGSGNTIYF.

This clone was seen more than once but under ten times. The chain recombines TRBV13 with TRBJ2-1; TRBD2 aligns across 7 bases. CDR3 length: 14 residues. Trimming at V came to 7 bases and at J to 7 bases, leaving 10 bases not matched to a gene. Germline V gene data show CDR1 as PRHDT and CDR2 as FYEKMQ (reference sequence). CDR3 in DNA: TGTGCCAGCACGGCTAGCGGCAAACGGAATGAGCAGTTCTTC. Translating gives CASTASGKRNEQFF.

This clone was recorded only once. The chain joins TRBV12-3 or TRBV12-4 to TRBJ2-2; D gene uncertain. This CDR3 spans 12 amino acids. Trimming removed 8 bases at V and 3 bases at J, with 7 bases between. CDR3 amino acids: CASRRDTGELFF. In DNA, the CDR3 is TGTGCCAGCCGTCGGGACACCGGGGAGCTGTTTTTT.

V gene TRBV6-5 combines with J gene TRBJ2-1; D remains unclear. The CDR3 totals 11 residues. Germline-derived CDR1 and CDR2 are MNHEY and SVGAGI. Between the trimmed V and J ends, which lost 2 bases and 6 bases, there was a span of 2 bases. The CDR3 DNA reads TGTGCCAGCAGTTACCTCAATGAGCAGTTCTTC. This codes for CASSYLNEQFF.

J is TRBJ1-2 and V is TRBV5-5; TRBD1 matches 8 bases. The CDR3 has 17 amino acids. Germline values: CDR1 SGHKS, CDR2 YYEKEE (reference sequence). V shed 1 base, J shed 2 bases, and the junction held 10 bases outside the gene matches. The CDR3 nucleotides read TGTGCCAGCAGCTTGCGCGAAAGGGACAGGTTAAACTATGGCTACACCTTC. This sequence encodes CASSLRERDRLNYGYTF. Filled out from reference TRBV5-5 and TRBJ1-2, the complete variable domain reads DAGVTQSPTHLIKTRGQQVTLRCSPISGHKSVSWYQQVLGQGPQFIFQYYEKEERGRGNFPDRFSARQFPNYSSELNVNALLLGDSALYLCASSLRERDRLNYGYTFGSGTRLTVV.

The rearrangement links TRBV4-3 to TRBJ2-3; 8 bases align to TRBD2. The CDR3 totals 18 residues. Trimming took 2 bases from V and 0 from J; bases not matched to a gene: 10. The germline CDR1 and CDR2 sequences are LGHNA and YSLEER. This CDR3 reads CASSQQNQRELSTDTQYF. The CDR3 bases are TGCGCCAGCAGCCAACAAAATCAGCGGGAGCTTAGCACAGATACGCAGTATTTT.

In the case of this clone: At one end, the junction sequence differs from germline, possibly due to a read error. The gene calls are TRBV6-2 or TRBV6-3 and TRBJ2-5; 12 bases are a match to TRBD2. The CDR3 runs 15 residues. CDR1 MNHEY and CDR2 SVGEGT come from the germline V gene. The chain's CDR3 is CASSFPLAGGEAQYF. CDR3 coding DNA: TGTGCCAGCAGTTTCCCACTAGCGGGAGGAGAGGCCCAGTACTTC.